Sequencing of this T cell receptor (beta chain) was carried out in a study of cytomegalovirus exposure and HLA in healthy donors. Sequenced by immunoSEQ multiplex PCR; TCRdb stores in-frame clones only, minus some. The sample lists around 150,000 clones, over 85% occurring once. The CDR3 spans 14 residues. J was trimmed by 3 bases and V by 4 bases; bases with no gene match: 3. The germline gives CDR1 MNHNS, CDR2 SASEGT. This TCR derives from a man between 18 and 29 years old in good health and CMV-seropositive. The chain recombines TRBV6-1 with TRBJ2-7, with 10 bases aligning to TRBD2. Sequencing was carried out using PBMCs. In DNA, the CDR3 is TGTGCCAGCAGTGTAAGCGGGAGGGACTACGAGCAGTACTTC. Protein product: CASSVSGRDYEQYF.